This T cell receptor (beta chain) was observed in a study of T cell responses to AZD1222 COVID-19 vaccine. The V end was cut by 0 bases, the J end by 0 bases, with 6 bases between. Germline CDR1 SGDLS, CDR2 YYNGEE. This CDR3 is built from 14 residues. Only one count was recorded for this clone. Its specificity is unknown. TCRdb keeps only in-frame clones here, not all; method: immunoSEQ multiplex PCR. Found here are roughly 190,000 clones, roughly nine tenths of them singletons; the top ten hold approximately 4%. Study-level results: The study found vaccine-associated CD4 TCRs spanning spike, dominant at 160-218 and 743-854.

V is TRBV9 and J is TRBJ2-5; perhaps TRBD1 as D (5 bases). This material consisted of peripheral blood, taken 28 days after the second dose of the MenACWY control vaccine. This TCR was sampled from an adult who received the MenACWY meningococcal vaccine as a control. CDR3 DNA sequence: TGTGCCAGCAGCGTAGCAGGGTACCAAGAGACCCAGTACTTC. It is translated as CASSVAGYQETQYF.